The 13 T cell receptor beta chains below come from one sample, sequenced in a study of CD8 T cells in ankylosing spondylitis. TCRdb passed the 5' RACE reads through MiXCR, listing each CDR3 protein once. In the table there are just over 350,000 distinct CDR3 sequences, roughly 20% of which are singletons. The sequencing sample was made of blood, either unsorted or a sorted T cell fraction (not recorded which). Every receptor here comes from a male donor with ankylosing spondylitis or in good health (not recorded which).

In DNA, the CDR3 is TGTGCCAGCAGCTTAGTGGGTGTGGGGACAGGCTCCTACAATGAGCAGTTCTTC. This encodes CASSLVGVGTGSYNEQFF. J is TRBJ2-1 and V is TRBV11-2, with 8 bases lining up with TRBD1. This CDR3 region has 18 residues. Trimming cost V 1 base and J 0 bases; bases outside gene matches: 8. CDR1 and CDR2 (germline): SGHAT, FQNNGV.

The rearrangement uses TRBV10-3 and TRBJ2-7, with 10 nucleotides matching TRBD1. The CDR3 length is 15 residues. Germline V gives CDR1 ENHRY, CDR2 SYGVKD. The V gene end was trimmed by 0 bases and the J gene end by 5 bases; junction bases not matched to a gene: 4. CDR3 region: CAISESRTGGNEQYF. The CDR3 DNA reads TGTGCCATCAGTGAGTCGCGGACAGGGGGGAACGAGCAGTACTTC.

This clonotype was counted ten times or more. This chain links TRBV13 with TRBJ2-1; 7 bases line up with TRBD1. CDR1 and CDR2 (germline): PRHDT, FYEKMQ (reference sequence). The V segment lost 1 base and the J segment 7 bases; nucleotides outside the gene matches: 4. The CDR3 extends over 14 amino acids. The CDR3 here is CASSLEGAGNEQFF. The CDR3 coding sequence is TGTGCCAGCAGCTTAGAGGGGGCCGGGAATGAGCAGTTCTTC. Based on the CDR3 plus reference TRBV13 and TRBJ2-1, the full variable domain is AAGVIQSPRHLIKEKRETATLKCYPIPRHDTVYWYQQGPGQDPQFLISFYEKMQSDKGSIPDRFSAQQFSDYHSELNMSSLELGDSALYFCASSLEGAGNEQFFGPGTRLTVL.

This clonotype came up a few times. V and J are TRBV5-1 and TRBJ2-4; no firm D call. Trimming removed 4 bases from V and 5 bases from J, with 13 bases in between. Germline CDR1 is SGHRS and CDR2 is YFSETQ. This CDR3 comprises 14 residues. CDR3 coding DNA: TGCGCCAGCAGCCCGGACCAAAACCAAAACATTCAGTACTTC. Translation: CASSPDQNQNIQYF.

This clonotype was seen a handful of times. The chain recombines TRBV4-2 with TRBJ2-2; either TRBD1 or TRBD2 may supply D (6 bases each). Germline V CDR1 and CDR2: LGHNA, YNFKEQ. Trimming removed 4 bases at V and 3 bases at J, with 21 bases between. The CDR3 is 18 residues long. The DNA of the CDR3 is TGTGCCAGCAGCCGGGCGGGGCAGGGGCCCTTCGACACCGGGGAGCTGTTTTTT. Amino acid sequence: CASSRAGQGPFDTGELFF.

The chain couples TRBV12-3 or TRBV12-4 to TRBJ2-3, with a possible D match to TRBD1 (6 bases). V was clipped by 7 bases and J by 1 base, with 18 bases between them. The CDR3 sequence is 16 residues long. This CDR3 reads CASNPWWGPGTDTQYF. CDR3 sequence (DNA): TGTGCCAGCAATCCATGGTGGGGGCCGGGCACAGATACGCAGTATTTT.

V gene TRBV10-3 combines with J gene TRBJ2-1; possibly TRBD2 for D (7 bases). V lost 11 bases to trimming and J lost 5 bases, with 19 bases between them. The CDR3 has 14 amino acids. Germline CDR1 is ENHRY and CDR2 is SYGVKD. The CDR3 bases are TGTGCCTCCGGTGGGGGGGGGCCCCACAATGAGCAGTTCTTC. Residues: CASGGGGPHNEQFF.

This clonotype was counted between two and nine times. The rearrangement joins TRBV29-1 to TRBJ2-7; D gene uncertain. Germline CDR1 reads SQVTM; CDR2 reads ANQGSEA. V dropped 4 bases and J dropped 0 bases, with 10 bases sitting between them. This CDR3 has 13 residues. The CDR3 coding sequence is TGCAGCGTTGCAAGGGATAGCTCCTACGAGCAGTACTTC. Translated: CSVARDSSYEQYF.

The chain combines TRBV28 with TRBJ2-3; D is unresolved. V gave up 3 bases and J gave up 1 base, with 11 bases separating them. This CDR3 region has 15 residues. The germline V gene encodes CDR1 MDHEN and CDR2 SYDVKM. The CDR3 here is CASSLYGFGTDTQYF. For the CDR3, the DNA is TGTGCCAGCAGTTTGTACGGGTTTGGCACAGATACGCAGTATTTT.

Many counts were recorded for this clonotype. V gene TRBV12-3 or TRBV12-4 combines with J gene TRBJ2-1; 7 bases are a match to TRBD1. CDR3 length equals 10 residues. The CDR3 nucleotides are TGTGCTTCGAGGGGGCATGAGCAGTTCTTC. Its protein is CASRGHEQFF.

J is TRBJ1-1 and V is TRBV5-1; a weak D match, TRBD1 (5 bases). The CDR3 loop spans 15 amino acids. V dropped 4 bases and J dropped 2 bases, with 15 bases sitting between them. CDR1 is SGHRS and CDR2 is YFSETQ in the germline V gene. CDR3 in amino acids: CASSLPGATNTEAFF. The CDR3 nucleotides read TGCGCCAGCAGCCTTCCCGGGGCGACAAACACTGAAGCTTTCTTT.

The chain uses TRBV20-1 and TRBJ2-1, with 11 bases fitting TRBD2. CDR1 and CDR2 from the germline V gene are DFQATT and SNEGSKA (reference sequence). V shed 2 bases, J shed 9 bases, and the junction held 12 bases outside the gene matches. The length of the CDR3 is 16 residues. This CDR3 reads CSARPNLAGGFSEQFF. CDR3 DNA sequence: TGCAGTGCTAGACCGAATTTAGCGGGGGGGTTTAGTGAGCAGTTCTTC.

The table lists this clonotype with a few counts. V usage is TRBV29-1 and J usage is TRBJ2-5; D is unresolved. From germline, CDR1 is SQVTM and CDR2 ANQGSEA. This CDR3 contains 15 residues. V shed 4 bases and J shed 4 bases, with 19 bases lying between them. The CDR3 protein is CSVVVRLGPRETQYF. CDR3 nucleotide sequence: TGCAGCGTTGTGGTCCGGTTGGGTCCCAGAGAGACCCAGTACTTC.